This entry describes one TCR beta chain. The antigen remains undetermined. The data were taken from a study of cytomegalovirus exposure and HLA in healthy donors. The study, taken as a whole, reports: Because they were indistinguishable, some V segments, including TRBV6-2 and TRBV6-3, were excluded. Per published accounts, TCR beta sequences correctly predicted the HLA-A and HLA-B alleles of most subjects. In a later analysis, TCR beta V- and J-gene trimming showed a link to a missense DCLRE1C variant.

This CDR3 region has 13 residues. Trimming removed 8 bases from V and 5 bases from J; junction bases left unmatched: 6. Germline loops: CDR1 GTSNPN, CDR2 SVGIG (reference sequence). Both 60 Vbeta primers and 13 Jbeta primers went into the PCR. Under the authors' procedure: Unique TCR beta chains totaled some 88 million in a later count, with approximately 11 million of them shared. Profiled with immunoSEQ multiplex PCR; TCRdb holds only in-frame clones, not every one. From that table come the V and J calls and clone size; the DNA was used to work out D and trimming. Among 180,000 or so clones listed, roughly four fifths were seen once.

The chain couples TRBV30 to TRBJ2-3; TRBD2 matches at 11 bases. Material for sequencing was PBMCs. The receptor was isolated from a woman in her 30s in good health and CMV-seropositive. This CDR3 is CARSGRDGDTQYF. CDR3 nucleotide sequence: TGTGCCCGTAGCGGGAGGGATGGAGATACGCAGTATTTT.